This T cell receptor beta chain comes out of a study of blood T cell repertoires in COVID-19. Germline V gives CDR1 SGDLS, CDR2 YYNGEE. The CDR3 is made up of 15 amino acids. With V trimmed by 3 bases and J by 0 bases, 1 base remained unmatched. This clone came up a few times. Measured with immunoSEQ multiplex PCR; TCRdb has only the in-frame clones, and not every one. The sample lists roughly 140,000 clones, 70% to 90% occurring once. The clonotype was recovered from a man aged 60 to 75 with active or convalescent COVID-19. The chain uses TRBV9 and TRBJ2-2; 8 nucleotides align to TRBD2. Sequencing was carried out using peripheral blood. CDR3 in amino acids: CASSGSGTNTGELFF. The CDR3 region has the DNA TGTGCCAGCAGCGGTAGCGGGACGAACACCGGGGAGCTGTTTTTT. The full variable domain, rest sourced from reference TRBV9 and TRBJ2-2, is DSGVTQTPKHLITATGQRVTLRCSPRSGDLSVYWYQQSLDQGLQFLIQYYNGEERAKGNILERFSAQQFPDLHSELNLSSLELGDSALYFCASSGSGTNTGELFFGEGSRLTVL.